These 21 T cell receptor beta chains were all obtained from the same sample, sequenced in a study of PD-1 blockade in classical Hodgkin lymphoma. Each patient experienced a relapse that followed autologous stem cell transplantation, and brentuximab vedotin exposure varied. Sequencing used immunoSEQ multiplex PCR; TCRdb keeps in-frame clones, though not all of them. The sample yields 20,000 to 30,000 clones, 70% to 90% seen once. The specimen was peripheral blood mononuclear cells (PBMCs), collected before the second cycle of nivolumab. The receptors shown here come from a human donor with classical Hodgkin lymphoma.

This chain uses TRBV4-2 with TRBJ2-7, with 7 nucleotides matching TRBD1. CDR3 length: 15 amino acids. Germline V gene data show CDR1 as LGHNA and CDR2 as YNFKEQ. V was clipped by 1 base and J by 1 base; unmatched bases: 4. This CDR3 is CASSQAWDSSYEQYF. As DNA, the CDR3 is TGTGCCAGCAGCCAAGCCTGGGACAGTTCCTACGAGCAGTACTTC.

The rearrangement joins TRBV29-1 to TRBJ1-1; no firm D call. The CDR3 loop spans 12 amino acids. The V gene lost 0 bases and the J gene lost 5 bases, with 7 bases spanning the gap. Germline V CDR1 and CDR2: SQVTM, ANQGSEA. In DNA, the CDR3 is TGCAGCGTTGAAGAGGTAGGAACTGAAGCTTTCTTT. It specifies CSVEEVGTEAFF.

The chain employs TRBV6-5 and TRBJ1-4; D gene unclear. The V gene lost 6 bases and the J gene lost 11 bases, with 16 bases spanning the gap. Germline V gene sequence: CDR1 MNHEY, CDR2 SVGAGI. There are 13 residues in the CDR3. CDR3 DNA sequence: TGTGCCAGCAGAGACTCAGCCATGGAGAAACTGTTTTTT. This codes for CASRDSAMEKLFF.

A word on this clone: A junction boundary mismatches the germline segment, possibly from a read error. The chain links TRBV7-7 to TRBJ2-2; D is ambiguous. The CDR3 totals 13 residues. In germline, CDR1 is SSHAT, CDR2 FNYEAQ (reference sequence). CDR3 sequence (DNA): TGTGCTAGCAGCCCTAACCCAGCAGGGGAGCTGTTTTTT. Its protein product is CASSPNPAGELFF.

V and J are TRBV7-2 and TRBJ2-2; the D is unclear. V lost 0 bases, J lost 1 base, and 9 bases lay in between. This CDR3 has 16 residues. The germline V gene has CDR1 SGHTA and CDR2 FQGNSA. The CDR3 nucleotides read TGTGCCAGCAGCTTAGCGGGATCCCTGAACACCGGGGAGCTGTTTTTT. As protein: CASSLAGSLNTGELFF.

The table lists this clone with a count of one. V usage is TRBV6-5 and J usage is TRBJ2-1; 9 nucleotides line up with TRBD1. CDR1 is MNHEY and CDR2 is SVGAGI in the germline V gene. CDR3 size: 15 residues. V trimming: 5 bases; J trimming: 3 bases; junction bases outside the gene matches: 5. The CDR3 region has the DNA TGTGCCAGCAGTGCCGGGACAGGGTACTACAATGAGCAGTTCTTC. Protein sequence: CASSAGTGYYNEQFF.

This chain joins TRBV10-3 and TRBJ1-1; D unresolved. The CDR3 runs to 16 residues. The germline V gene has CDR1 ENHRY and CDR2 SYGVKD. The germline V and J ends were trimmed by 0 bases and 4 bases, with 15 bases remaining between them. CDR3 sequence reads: CAISESGQAVSTEAFF. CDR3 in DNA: TGTGCCATCAGTGAGTCGGGTCAGGCAGTGAGCACTGAAGCTTTCTTT.

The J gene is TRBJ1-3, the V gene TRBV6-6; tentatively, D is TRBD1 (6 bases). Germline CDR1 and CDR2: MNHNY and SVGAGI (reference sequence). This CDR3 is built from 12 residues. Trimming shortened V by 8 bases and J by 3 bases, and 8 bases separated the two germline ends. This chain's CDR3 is CASGGLGNTIYF. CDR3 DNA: TGTGCCAGCGGGGGGCTTGGAAACACCATATATTTT.

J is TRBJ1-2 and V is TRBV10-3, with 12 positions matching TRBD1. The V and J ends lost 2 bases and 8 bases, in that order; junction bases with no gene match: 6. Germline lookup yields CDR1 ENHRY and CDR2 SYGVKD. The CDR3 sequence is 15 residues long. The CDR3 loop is CAISEPGQGAGGYTF. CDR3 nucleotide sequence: TGTGCCATCAGTGAGCCGGGACAGGGGGCTGGAGGCTACACCTTC.

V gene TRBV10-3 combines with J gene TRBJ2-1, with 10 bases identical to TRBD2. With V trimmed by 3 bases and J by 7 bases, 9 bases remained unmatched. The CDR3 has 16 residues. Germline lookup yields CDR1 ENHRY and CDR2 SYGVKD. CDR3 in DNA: TGTGCCATCAGTGACTTAAGCGGGGGGGCCAAAAATGAGCAGTTCTTC. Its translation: CAISDLSGGAKNEQFF.

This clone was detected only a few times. The CDR3 here is CASSQDWRTDTQYF. In DNA, the CDR3 is TGCGCCAGCAGCCAGGACTGGAGAACAGATACGCAGTATTTT. V usage is TRBV4-3 and J usage is TRBJ2-3; D is perhaps TRBD2 (5 bases). Trimming stripped 3 bases from V and 3 bases from J, with 10 bases between. This CDR3 spans 14 amino acids. CDR1 is LGHNA and CDR2 is YSLEER in the germline V gene.

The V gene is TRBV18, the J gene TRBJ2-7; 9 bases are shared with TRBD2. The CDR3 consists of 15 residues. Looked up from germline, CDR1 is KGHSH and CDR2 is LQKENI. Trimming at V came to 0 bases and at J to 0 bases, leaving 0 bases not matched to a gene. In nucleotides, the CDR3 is TGTGCCAGCTCACCACCAGCGGGGGGCTCCTACGAGCAGTACTTC. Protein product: CASSPPAGGSYEQYF.

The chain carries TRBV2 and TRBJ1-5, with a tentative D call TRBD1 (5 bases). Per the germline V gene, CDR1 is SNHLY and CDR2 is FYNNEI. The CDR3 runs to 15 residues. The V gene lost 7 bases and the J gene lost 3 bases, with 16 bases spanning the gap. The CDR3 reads CASTSDGGNNQPQHF. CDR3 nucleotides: TGTGCCAGCACTTCCGATGGGGGGAACAATCAGCCCCAGCATTTT. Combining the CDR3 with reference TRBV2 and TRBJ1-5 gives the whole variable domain EPEVTQTPSHQVTQMGQEVILRCVPISNHLYFYWYRQILGQKVEFLVSFYNNEISEKSEIFDDQFSVERPDGSNFTLKIRSTKLEDSAMYFCASTSDGGNNQPQHFGDGTRLSIL.

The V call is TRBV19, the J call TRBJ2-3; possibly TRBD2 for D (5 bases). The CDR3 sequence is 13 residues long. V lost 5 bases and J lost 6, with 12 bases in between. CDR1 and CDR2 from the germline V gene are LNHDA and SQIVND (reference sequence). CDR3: CASSPLLADTQYF. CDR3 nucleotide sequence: TGTGCCAGTAGTCCCCTCTTAGCGGATACGCAGTATTTT.

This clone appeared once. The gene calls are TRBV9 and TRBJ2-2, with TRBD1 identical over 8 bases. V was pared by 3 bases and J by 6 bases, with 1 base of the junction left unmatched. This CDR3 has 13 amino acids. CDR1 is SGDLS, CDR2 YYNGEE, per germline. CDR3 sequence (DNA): TGTGCCAGCAGCGACAGGGGGGCCGGGGAGCTGTTTTTT. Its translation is CASSDRGAGELFF.

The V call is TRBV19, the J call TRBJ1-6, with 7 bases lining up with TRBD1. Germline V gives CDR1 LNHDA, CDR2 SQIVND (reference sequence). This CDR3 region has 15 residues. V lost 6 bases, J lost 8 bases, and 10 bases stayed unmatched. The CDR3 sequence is CASRTTGQEDSPLHF. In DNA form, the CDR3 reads TGTGCCAGTAGAACGACAGGGCAGGAGGATTCACCCCTCCACTTT.

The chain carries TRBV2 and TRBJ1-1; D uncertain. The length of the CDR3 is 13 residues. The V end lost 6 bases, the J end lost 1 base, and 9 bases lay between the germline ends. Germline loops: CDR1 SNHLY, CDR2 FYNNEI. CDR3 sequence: CASRARPNTEAFF. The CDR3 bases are TGTGCCAGCAGAGCTCGACCGAACACTGAAGCTTTCTTT.

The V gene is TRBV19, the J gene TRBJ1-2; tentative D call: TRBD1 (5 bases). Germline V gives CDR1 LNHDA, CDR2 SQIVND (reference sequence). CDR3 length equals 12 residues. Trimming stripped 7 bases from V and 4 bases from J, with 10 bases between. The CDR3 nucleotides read TGTGCCAGTATCCCAGACAGCTATGGCTACACCTTC. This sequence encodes CASIPDSYGYTF.

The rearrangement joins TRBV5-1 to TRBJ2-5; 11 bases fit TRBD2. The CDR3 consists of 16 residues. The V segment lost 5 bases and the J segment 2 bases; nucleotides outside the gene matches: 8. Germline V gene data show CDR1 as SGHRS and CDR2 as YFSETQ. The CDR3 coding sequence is TGCGCCAGCAGTAGCCTAGCGGGGGGTCGGCAAGAGACCCAGTACTTC. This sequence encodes CASSSLAGGRQETQYF.

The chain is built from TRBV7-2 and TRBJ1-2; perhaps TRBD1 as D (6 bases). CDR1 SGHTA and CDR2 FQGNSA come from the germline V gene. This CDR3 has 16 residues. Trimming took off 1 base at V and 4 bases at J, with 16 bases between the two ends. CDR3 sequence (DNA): TGTGCCAGCAGCTTAGTATTAGGGGGACTTACCTATGGCTACACCTTC. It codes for CASSLVLGGLTYGYTF.

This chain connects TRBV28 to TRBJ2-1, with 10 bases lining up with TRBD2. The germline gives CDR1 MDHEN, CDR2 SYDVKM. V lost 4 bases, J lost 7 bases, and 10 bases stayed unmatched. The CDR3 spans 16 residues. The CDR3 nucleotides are TGTGCCAGCAGTTCGGCGGGACTAGCGTTGGGTAATGAGCAGTTCTTC. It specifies CASSSAGLALGNEQFF.